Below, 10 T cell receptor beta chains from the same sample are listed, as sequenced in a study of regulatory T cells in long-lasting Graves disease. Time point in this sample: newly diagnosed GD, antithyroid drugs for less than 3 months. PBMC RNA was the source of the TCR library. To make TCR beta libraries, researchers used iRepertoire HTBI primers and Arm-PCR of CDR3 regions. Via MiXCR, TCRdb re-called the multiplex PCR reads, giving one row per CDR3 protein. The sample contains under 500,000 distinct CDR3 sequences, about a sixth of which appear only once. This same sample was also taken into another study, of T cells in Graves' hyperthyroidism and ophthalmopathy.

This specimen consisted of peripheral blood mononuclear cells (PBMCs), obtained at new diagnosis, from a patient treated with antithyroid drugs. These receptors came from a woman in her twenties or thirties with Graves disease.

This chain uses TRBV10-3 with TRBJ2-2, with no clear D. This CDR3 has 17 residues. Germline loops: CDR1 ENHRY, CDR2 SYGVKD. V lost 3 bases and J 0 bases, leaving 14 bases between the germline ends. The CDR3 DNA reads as TGTGCCATCAGTGATCCGACCCTCCCATCGAACACCGGGGAGCTGTTTTTT. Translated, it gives CAISDPTLPSNTGELFF.

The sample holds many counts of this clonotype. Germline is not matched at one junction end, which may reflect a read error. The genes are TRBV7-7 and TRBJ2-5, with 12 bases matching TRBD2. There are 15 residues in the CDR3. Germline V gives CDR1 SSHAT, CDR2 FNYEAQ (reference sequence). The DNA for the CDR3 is TGTGCTAGCAGCCAGCCGGGACTAGCGGGAGAGACCCAGTACTTC. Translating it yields CASSQPGLAGETQYF.

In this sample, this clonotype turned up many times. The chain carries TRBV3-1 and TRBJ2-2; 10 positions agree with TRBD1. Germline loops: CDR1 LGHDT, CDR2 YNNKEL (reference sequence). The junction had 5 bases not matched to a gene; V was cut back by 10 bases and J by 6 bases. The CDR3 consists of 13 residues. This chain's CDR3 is CATLGTGAGELFF. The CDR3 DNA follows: TGTGCCACCCTTGGGACAGGGGCCGGGGAGCTGTTTTTT.

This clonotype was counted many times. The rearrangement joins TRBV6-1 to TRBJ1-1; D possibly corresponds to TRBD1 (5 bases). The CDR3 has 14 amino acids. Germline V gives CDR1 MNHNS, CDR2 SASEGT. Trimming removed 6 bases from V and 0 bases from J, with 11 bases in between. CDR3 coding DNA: TGTGCCAGCAGCCAGACAGTGATGAACACTGAAGCTTTCTTT. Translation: CASSQTVMNTEAFF.

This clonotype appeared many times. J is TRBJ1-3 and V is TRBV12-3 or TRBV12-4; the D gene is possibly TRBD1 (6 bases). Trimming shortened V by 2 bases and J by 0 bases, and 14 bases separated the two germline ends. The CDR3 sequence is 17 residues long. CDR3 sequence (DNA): TGTGCCAGCAGTTTATGGGGTACAGGGCTCTCTGGAAACACCATATATTTT. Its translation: CASSLWGTGLSGNTIYF.

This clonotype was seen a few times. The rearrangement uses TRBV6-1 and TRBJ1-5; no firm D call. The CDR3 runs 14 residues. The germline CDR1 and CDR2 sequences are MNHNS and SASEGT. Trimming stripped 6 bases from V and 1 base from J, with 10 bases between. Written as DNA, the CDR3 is TGTGCCAGCAGGACGATAATGAGCAATCAGCCCCAGCATTTT. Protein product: CASRTIMSNQPQHF.

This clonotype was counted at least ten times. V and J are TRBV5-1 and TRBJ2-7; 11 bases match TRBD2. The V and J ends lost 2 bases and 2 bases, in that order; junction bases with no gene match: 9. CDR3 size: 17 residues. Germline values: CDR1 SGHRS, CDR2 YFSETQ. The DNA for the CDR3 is TGCGCCAGCAGCTTTAGCCCCGGGACTAGCGGAACCTACGAGCAGTACTTC. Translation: CASSFSPGTSGTYEQYF.

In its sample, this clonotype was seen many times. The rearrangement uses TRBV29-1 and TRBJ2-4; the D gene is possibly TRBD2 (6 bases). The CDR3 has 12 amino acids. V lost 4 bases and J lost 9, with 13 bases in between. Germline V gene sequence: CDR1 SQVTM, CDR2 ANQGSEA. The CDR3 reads CSVGFGGSIQYF. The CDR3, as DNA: TGCAGCGTTGGATTCGGGGGTAGCATTCAGTACTTC.

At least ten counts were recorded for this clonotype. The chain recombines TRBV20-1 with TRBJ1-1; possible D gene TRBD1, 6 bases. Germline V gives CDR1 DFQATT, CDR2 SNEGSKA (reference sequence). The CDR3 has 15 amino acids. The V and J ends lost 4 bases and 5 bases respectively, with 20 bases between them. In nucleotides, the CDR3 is TGCAGTGCTACTGGGGGCGAGAGCTTTCGGACTGAAGCTTTCTTT. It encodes CSATGGESFRTEAFF.

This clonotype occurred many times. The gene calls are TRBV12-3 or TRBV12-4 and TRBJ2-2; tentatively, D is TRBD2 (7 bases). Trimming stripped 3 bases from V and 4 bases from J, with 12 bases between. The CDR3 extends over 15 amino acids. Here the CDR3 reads CASSFGQRGTGELFF. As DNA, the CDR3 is TGTGCCAGCAGTTTCGGACAGCGGGGCACCGGGGAGCTGTTTTTT.